The rows below give T cell receptor beta chains drawn from one sample of a study of TIL therapy for anti-PD-1-resistant metastatic lung cancer. This table comes from immunoSEQ multiplex PCR, and its TCRdb copy is limited to in-frame clones, with some not included. Of tens of thousands of clones detected, roughly 91% appear once; the ten largest clones hold around 2.6%. This specimen consisted of blood, obtained at baseline. The source of these receptors is a person aged 25 to 85 with non-small cell lung cancer. Both conserved end residues are part of each CDR3. The order of the fields is J gene, V gene, D gene, CDR3 protein, CDR3 DNA. A D gene is named only where the DNA matches it firmly.

TRBJ1-5,TRBV18,-,CASSPTDNQPQHF,TGTGCCAGCTCACCAACGGATAATCAGCCCCAGCATTTT
TRBJ1-2,TRBV2,-,CASSADHFSGGRYGYTF,TGTGCCAGCAGTGCCGATCATTTTTCGGGGGGAAGGTATGGCTACACCTTC
TRBJ1-5,TRBV5-1,TRBD1,CASSPGTGGDGNQPQHF,TGCGCCAGCAGCCCTGGGACAGGGGGTGACGGCAATCAGCCCCAGCATTTT
TRBJ2-7,TRBV4-1,TRBD2,CASSPGLAGGYEQYF,TGCGCCAGCAGCCCTGGACTAGCGGGAGGGTACGAGCAGTACTTC
TRBJ2-5,TRBV24-1,-,CATSAGIGVLETQYF,TGTGCCACCAGTGCAGGGATCGGAGTTTTAGAGACCCAGTACTTC
TRBJ1-1,TRBV5-1,TRBD1,CASSPGQVNTEAFF,TGCGCCAGCAGCCCGGGACAGGTGAACACTGAAGCTTTCTTT
TRBJ2-1,TRBV28,-,CASSLYEQFF,TGTGCCAGCAGTTTATATGAGCAGTTCTTC
TRBJ1-3,TRBV18,-,CASSPAGEPGNTIYF,TGTGCCAGCTCACCAGCGGGGGAACCTGGAAACACCATATATTTT
TRBJ2-4,TRBV9,TRBD2,CASGGESVDIQYF,TGTGCCAGCGGGGGGGAGTCGGTGGACATTCAGTACTTC
TRBJ2-1,TRBV12-3/TRBV12-4,TRBD2,CASNSGGYNEQFF,TGTGCCAGCAATAGCGGGGGGTACAATGAGCAGTTCTTC